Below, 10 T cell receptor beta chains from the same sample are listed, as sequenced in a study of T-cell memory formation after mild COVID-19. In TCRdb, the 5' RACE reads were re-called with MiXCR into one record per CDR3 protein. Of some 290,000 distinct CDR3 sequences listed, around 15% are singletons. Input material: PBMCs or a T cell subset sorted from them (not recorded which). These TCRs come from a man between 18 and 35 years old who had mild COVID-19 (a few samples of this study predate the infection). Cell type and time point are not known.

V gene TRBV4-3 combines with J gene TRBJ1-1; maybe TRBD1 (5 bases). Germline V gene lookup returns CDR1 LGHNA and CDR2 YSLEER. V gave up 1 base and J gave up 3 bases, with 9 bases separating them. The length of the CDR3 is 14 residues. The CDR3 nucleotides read TGCGCCAGCAGCCAAGGGGACTCTCACACTGAAGCTTTCTTT. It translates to CASSQGDSHTEAFF.

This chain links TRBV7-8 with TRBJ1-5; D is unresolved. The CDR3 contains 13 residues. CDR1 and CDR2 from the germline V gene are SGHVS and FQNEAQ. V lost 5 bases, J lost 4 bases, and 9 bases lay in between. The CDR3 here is CASSHLGNQPQHF. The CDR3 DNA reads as TGTGCCAGCAGCCACTTGGGGAATCAGCCCCAGCATTTT.

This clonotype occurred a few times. The CDR3 sequence is CASSLGGTVRTPLHF. The CDR3 DNA reads as TGTGCCAGCAGCCTAGGCGGAACAGTCCGTACACCCCTCCACTTT. The gene calls are TRBV2 and TRBJ1-6; D is unclear. The ends were cut back, 6 bases at V and 11 bases at J, with 20 bases in the middle. The CDR3 sequence is 15 residues long. CDR1 is SNHLY, CDR2 FYNNEI, per germline. Looking up the rest from reference TRBV2 and TRBJ1-6 gives the full variable domain: EPEVTQTPSHQVTQMGQEVILRCVPISNHLYFYWYRQILGQKVEFLVSFYNNEISEKSEIFDDQFSVERPDGSNFTLKIRSTKLEDSAMYFCASSLGGTVRTPLHFGNGTRLTVT.

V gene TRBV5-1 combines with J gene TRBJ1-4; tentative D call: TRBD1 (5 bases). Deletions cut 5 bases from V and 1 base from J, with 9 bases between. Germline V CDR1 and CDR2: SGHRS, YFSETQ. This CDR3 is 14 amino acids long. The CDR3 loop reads CASSRGGTNEKLFF. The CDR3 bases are TGCGCCAGCAGTCGCGGGGGAACTAATGAAAAACTGTTTTTT.

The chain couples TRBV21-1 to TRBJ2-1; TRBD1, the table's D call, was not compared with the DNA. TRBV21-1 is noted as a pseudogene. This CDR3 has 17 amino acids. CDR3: CASSKVGPRTGYNEQFF. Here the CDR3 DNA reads TGTGCCAGCAGCAAAGTTGGCCCAAGGACAGGATACAATGAGCAGTTCTTC.

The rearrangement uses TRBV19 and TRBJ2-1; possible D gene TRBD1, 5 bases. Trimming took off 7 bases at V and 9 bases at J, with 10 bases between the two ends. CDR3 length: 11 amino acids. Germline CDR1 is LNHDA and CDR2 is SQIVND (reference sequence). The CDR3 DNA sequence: TGTGCCAGTACCACAAGGGGTGAGCAGTTCTTC. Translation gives CASTTRGEQFF.

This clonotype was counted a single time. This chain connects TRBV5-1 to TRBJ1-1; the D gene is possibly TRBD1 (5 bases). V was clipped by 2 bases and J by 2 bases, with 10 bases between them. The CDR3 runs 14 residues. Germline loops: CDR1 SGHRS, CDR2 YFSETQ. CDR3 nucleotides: TGCGCCAGCAGCTTTGGGGGTTCAAACACTGAAGCTTTCTTT. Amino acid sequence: CASSFGGSNTEAFF.

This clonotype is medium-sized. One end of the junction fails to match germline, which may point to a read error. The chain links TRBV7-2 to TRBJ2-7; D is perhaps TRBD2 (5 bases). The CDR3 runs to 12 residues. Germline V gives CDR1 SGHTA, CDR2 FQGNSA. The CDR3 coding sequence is TGTGCCAGCAGCCCCCGTACGGGGTCTGTTGACTTC. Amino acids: CASSPRTGSVDF.

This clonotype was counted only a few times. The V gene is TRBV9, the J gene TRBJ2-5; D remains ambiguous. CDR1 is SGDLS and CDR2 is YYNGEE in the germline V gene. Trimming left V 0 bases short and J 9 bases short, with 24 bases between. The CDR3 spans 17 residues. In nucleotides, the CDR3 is TGTGCCAGCAGCGTAGAGCCCACTGGTCTCCGGTTTGTGGCCCAGTACTTC. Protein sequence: CASSVEPTGLRFVAQYF. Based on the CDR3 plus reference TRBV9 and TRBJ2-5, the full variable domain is DSGVTQTPKHLITATGQRVTLRCSPRSGDLSVYWYQQSLDQGLQFLIQYYNGEERAKGNILERFSAQQFPDLHSELNLSSLELGDSALYFCASSVEPTGLRFVAQYFGPGTRLLVL.

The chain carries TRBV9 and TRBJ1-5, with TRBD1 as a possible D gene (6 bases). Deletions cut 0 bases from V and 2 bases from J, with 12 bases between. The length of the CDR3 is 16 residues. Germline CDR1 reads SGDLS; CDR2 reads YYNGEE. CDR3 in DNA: TGTGCCAGCAGCGTAGGGGGGGCGCAGGGCAATCAGCCCCAGCATTTT. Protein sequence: CASSVGGAQGNQPQHF. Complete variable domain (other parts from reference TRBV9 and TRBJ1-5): DSGVTQTPKHLITATGQRVTLRCSPRSGDLSVYWYQQSLDQGLQFLIQYYNGEERAKGNILERFSAQQFPDLHSELNLSSLELGDSALYFCASSVGGAQGNQPQHFGDGTRLSIL.